One T cell receptor (beta chain) is described in this entry. Assay used: immunoSEQ multiplex PCR; TCRdb lists only in-frame clones, some missing. The sample records over 850,000 clones, about 84% being singletons. The J segment lost 5 bases and the V segment lost 6 bases, leaving 9 bases of the junction unmatched. Germline V gene lookup returns CDR1 MNHEY and CDR2 SVGAGI. The CDR3 length is 15 residues. This entry is derived from a study of shared clonotypes between healthy human individuals. The sequence came from a man younger than 35 in good health. Some clones in this sample may be carry-over from other donors' samples. The chain has TRBV6-5 and TRBJ1-1, with TRBD1 identical over 10 bases. Specimen: memory CD4+ T cells from PBMCs. Subset reported: CD45RA-negative fraction. The CDR3 loop is CASRQTGGKKTEAFF. The CDR3 nucleotides are TGTGCCAGCAGACAGACAGGGGGCAAAAAGACTGAAGCTTTCTTT.